This TCR beta chain originates from a study of T cell repertoires in cytomegalovirus infection. Study background: CMV infection plus the matching HLA type was flagged by public TCR beta signatures.

TCRdb reprocessed the reads via MiXCR and lists one record per CDR3 protein. Of some 130,000 distinct CDR3 sequences listed, about 24% are singletons. Germline-derived CDR1 and CDR2 are SEHNR and FQNEAQ (reference sequence). Between the trimmed V and J ends, which lost 4 bases and 0 bases, there was a span of 10 bases. The CDR3 runs 15 residues. General study results and limits: HLA-C-restricted CMV clonotypes gave the most frequent clonotype in two of eight donors. People with CMV and the relevant HLA were identified by cumulative public TCR beta family frequency.

A few counts support this clonotype. What it recognizes is unknown. This TCR derives from a human donor in good health (CMV status not recorded). Some clones in this sample may be carry-over from other donors' samples. Sequencing was performed on PBMCs, sequenced either directly or after in vitro stimulation (not recorded which). The chain employs TRBV7-9 and TRBJ2-4; possible D gene TRBD1, 5 bases. The CDR3, as DNA: TGTGCCAGCAGCTCTCCGACAGTAGCCAAAAACATTCAGTACTTC. It is translated as CASSSPTVAKNIQYF.